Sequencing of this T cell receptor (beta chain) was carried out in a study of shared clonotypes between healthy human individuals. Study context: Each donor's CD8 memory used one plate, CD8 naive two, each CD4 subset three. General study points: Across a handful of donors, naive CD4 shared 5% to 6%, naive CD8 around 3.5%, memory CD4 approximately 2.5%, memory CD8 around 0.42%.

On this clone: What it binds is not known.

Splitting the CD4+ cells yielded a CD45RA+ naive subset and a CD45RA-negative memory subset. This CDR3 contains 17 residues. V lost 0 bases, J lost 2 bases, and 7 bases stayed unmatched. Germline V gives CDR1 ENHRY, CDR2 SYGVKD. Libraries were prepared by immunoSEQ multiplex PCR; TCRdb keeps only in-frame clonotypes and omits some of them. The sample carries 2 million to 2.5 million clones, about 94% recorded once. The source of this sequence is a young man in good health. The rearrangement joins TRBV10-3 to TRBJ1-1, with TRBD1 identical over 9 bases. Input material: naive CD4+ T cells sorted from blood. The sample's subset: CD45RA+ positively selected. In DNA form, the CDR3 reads TGTGCCATCAGTGAGTCAAAACCGGGACAGGGAAACACTGAAGCTTTCTTT. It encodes CAISESKPGQGNTEAFF.